This entry features one TCR beta chain sequence. Its cognate antigen has yet to be identified. Qualities for individual bases were not recorded, and no much larger clone is one base off. This sample was taken from a study of graft-versus-host responses after intestinal transplantation (dated by TCRdb to about 2021). The study in broad terms: Recipients received multivisceral, liver-intestinal, or isolated intestinal transplants. Every recipient was given anti-thymocyte globulin induction, followed by around three years of maintenance tacrolimus and steroids. Graft-versus-host and host-versus-graft alloreactive T cell clones were tracked in the graft, circulation and bone marrow after intestinal transplantation using bulk TCR-beta CDR3 sequencing. To identify alloreactive clones, pre-transplant mixed lymphocyte reaction products were sequenced and compared with unstimulated pre-transplant donor and recipient T cells. Of the 20 to 25 intestinal transplant recipients enrolled in the cohort, one of whom was a retransplant, a few patients without pretransplant specimens were excluded. Donor T cell macrochimerism was defined as a peak of at least 4% donor T cells among recipient peripheral blood mononuclear cells. Rather than being sequenced by the commercial service, samples from a few later patients were sequenced in-house on an Illumina MiSeq and processed with MiXCR.

Points the paper makes about the study in general: Patients with donor T cell macrochimerism had high GvH to HvG T cell clonal ratios in their allografts. GvH clones were detected in recipient bone marrow, and some appeared earlier in ileal mucosa or blood, consistent with an intestinal mucosal origin. Peak levels of circulating GvH clones were associated with declines in HvG clones early after transplant. The conclusions were limited by the relatively low number and heterogeneity of the intestinal transplant patients.

The germline V and J ends show losses of 4 bases and 5 bases respectively, and no gene match explains 14 bases of the junction. Its CDR3 holds 16 amino acids, cysteine through phenylalanine. CDR3 DNA only is kept here, 48 bases in frame from base 1. CDR1 and CDR2 are read off the germline V gene as SGHRS and YFSETQ. Read against the paper, the sample's time point label means: cells obtained before transplantation from donor or recipient. CD3+CD4+ and CD3+CD8+ populations were FACS-sorted from unstimulated pre-transplant donor and recipient cells taken from spleen or lymph nodes. The receptor library was made with the immunoSEQ multiplex PCR assay. In most patients, genomic DNA was isolated using the Qiagen DNeasy Blood and Tissue Kit and sent frozen to Adaptive Biotechnologies for TCR sequencing. For most patients, high-throughput TCR-beta CDR3 sequencing of genomic DNA was performed by Adaptive Biotechnologies. The authors processed their data as follows. Adaptive's ImmunoSEQ software supplied the TCR sequencing data for 18 patients, while MiXCR and VDJtools were used to process a few other patients. To correct CD4 versus CD8 sorting errors, sequences present in both subsets at a frequency ratio below 5:1 were removed. CDR3 nucleotide sequences shared between donor and recipient were removed because their origin could not be assigned. At least 2-fold expansion over unstimulated cells and a minimum CFSE-low frequency of 0.002% (template counts) or 0.001% (read counts) were required for clones to be classified as alloreactive. Clones detected in sequenced pre-transplant spleen, lymph node, or MLR CFSE-low populations of the donor or recipient were defined as mappable. The cumulative frequency of alloreactive clones was calculated as a percentage of all sequences, weighted by copy number. Here the immuneACCESS table is served through TCRdb, limited to in-frame sequences with V and J called. Missing clones are a known gap in these copies; in checked studies unresolved V genes cover under half, and the rest lacks a known reason. V, J and clone size were drawn from that table, and D and trimming were deduced from the DNA. For this sample the table gives around 110,000 clones, of which 75% to 95% were detected only once. Of the sample, 0.15% to 0.2% falls within the top ten clones.

The material sequenced was unstimulated CD4+ T cells sorted from spleen or lymph node cells, taken before intestinal transplant. This TCR was sampled from a human donor who received an intestinal transplant. Recombination connected TRBV5-1 to TRBJ2-7; TRBD2 agrees with 8 junctional bases. The CDR3 protein sequence reads: CASSTTGTSLLHEQYF. The nucleotides read TGCGCCAGCAGCACAACCGGGACTAGTCTATTACACGAGCAGTACTTC. Reference TRBV5-1 and TRBJ2-7 genes cover what lies past the CDR3, so the full variable domain is KAGVTQTPRYLIKTRGQQVTLSCSPISGHRSVSWYQQTPGQGLQFLFEYFSETQRNKGNFPGRFSGRQFSNSRSEMNVSTLELGDSALYLCASSTTGTSLLHEQYFGPGTRLTVT.